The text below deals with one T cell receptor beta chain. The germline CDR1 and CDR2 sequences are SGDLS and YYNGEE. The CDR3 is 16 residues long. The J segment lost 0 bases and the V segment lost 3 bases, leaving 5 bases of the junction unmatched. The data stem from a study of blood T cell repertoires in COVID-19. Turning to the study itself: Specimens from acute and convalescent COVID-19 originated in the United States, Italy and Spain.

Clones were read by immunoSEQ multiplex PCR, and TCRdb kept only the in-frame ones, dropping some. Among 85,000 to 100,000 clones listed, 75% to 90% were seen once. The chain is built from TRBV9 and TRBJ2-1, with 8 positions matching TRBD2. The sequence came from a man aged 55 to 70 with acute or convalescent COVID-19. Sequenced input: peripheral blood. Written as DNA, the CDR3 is TGTGCCAGCAGCGCTAGCGGGTTGAGCTCCTACAATGAGCAGTTCTTC. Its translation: CASSASGLSSYNEQFF.